This T cell receptor (beta chain) was retrieved from a study of OX40 agonist ivuxolimab in advanced cancers. Looking at the study overall: Ivuxolimab, an antibody that agonizes OX40 (CD134), was administered to the patients. In this trial design, patients received ivuxolimab intravenously at 0.01 to 10 mg/kg every 2 weeks.

This CDR3 spans 14 amino acids. Trimming removed 0 bases from V and 4 bases from J, with 10 bases in between. CDR1 and CDR2 (germline): SGDLS, YYNGEE. This clone was recorded once. The data were produced by immunoSEQ multiplex PCR, yet TCRdb's version contains in-frame clones alone and is incomplete. This sample has fewer than 80,000 clones, with about 90% found just once. A history of autoimmune disease or systemic immunosuppression excluded patients. The starting material was CD4+ or CD8+ T cells sorted from blood, obtained in a trial of the OX40 agonist ivuxolimab. The chain uses TRBV9 and TRBJ1-2, with TRBD1 as a possible D gene (5 bases). The sequence came from an adult with an advanced solid tumor such as melanoma, head and neck, liver or kidney cancer. The chain's CDR3 is CASSVGDLSYGYTF. CDR3 DNA sequence: TGTGCCAGCAGCGTAGGGGACTTATCCTATGGCTACACCTTC.